Each of the 11 T cell receptor beta chains below was sequenced from the same sample in a study of cytomegalovirus exposure and HLA in healthy donors. This PCR relied on a set of 60 Vbeta primers and 13 Jbeta primers. Libraries were prepared by immunoSEQ multiplex PCR; TCRdb keeps only in-frame clonotypes and omits some of them. The table includes over 130,000 clones, just under 85% detected once. Input material: PBMCs. These receptors all come from a man aged 30 to 45 in good health and CMV-seropositive.

The rearrangement joins TRBV18 to TRBJ2-3, with 7 bases matching TRBD1. The germline CDR1 and CDR2 sequences are KGHSH and LQKENI. Trimming cost V 3 bases and J 3 bases; bases outside gene matches: 15. The CDR3 sequence is 18 residues long. CDR3 bases: TGTGCCAGCTCACCCTACCTCCCGGGACAGAAAAAGACAGATACGCAGTATTTT. Amino acids: CASSPYLPGQKKTDTQYF. The full variable domain, its missing parts supplied by reference TRBV18 and TRBJ2-3, is NAGVMQNPRHLVRRRGQEARLRCSPMKGHSHVYWYRQLPEEGLKFMVYLQKENIIDESGMPKERFSAEFPKEGPSILRIQQVVRGDSAAYFCASSPYLPGQKKTDTQYFGPGTRLTVL.

For this clone: The junction and the germline gene differ at one end; a read error may be behind it. The sample contains more than one DNA sequence encoding this CDR3. The chain recombines TRBV6-5 with TRBJ1-2; 7 nucleotides align to TRBD1. CDR3 length: 14 residues. In germline, CDR1 is MNHEY, CDR2 SVGAGI. The CDR3 region is CASTDRAGGYGYTF. The CDR3 DNA sequence: TGTGCCAGCACAGACAGGGCGGGGGGCTATGGCTACACATTC.

This chain links TRBV4-1 with TRBJ2-1, with D tentatively TRBD2 (5 bases). There are 14 residues in the CDR3. Per the germline V gene, CDR1 is MGHRA and CDR2 is YSYEKL. Trimming removed 8 bases at V and 8 bases at J, with 19 bases between. CDR3 residues: CASARWRSEDEQFF. CDR3 sequence (DNA): TGCGCCAGCGCCCGCTGGAGGTCCGAGGATGAGCAGTTCTTC.

This sequence joins TRBV5-1 and TRBJ2-1; D is ambiguous. Deletions cut 0 bases from V and 9 bases from J, with 10 bases between. The V gene's germline CDR1 is SGHRS and CDR2 YFSETQ. This CDR3 spans 13 amino acids. CDR3 in amino acids: CASSLENRGEQFF. CDR3 sequence (DNA): TGCGCCAGCAGCTTGGAAAATCGAGGTGAGCAGTTCTTC.

The V call is TRBV4-2, the J call TRBJ2-4; TRBD2 might be the D (6 bases). In germline, CDR1 is LGHNA, CDR2 YNFKEQ. V lost 4 bases and J lost 6, with 7 bases in between. The CDR3 totals 12 residues. The CDR3 DNA sequence: TGTGCCAGCAGCCGGGACTTAAACATTCAGTACTTC. This gives the protein CASSRDLNIQYF.

This chain joins TRBV6-5 and TRBJ2-1; D possibly corresponds to TRBD2 (5 bases). This CDR3 contains 12 residues. The germline gives CDR1 MNHEY, CDR2 SVGAGI. Trimming shortened V by 5 bases and J by 9 bases, and 11 bases separated the two germline ends. The CDR3 spells CASSPPGSEQFF. Here the CDR3 DNA reads TGTGCCAGCAGTCCACCGGGGAGTGAGCAGTTCTTC.

The chain carries TRBV11-2 and TRBJ2-1, with 13 bases fitting TRBD2. This CDR3 has 19 amino acids. The germline V gene encodes CDR1 SGHAT and CDR2 FQNNGV. V gave up 5 bases and J gave up 1 base; unmatched junction bases: 11. As DNA, the CDR3 is TGTGCCAGCAGCAGAACTAGCGGGGGGGCCGTAAGTTCCTACAATGAGCAGTTCTTC. It encodes CASSRTSGGAVSSYNEQFF.

This rearrangement joins TRBV5-5 to TRBJ2-5; 12 bases are shared with TRBD2. The CDR3 is 15 residues long. Germline V gene data show CDR1 as SGHKS and CDR2 as YYEKEE (reference sequence). J gave up 5 bases and V 2 bases, and 4 bases lay outside the gene matches. The CDR3 sequence is CASSFGLAGGETQYF. CDR3 in DNA: TGTGCCAGCAGCTTCGGCCTAGCGGGGGGGGAGACCCAGTACTTC.

This chain joins TRBV5-1 and TRBJ1-2; 8 nucleotides align to TRBD1. V lost 4 bases and J lost 3; bases outside the gene matches: 5. CDR3 length: 14 amino acids. The V gene's germline CDR1 is SGHRS and CDR2 YFSETQ. CDR3 region: CASSLLTGDYGYTF. Here the CDR3 DNA reads TGCGCCAGCAGCCTCCTGACAGGGGACTATGGCTACACCTTC.

Notes on this clone: This CDR3 is also generated by other DNA sequences in the sample. This rearrangement joins TRBV15 to TRBJ2-2; D call uncertain. The V end lost 0 bases, the J end lost 1 base, and 3 bases lay between the germline ends. The CDR3 extends over 14 amino acids. Per the germline V gene, CDR1 is LNHNV and CDR2 is YYDKDF (reference sequence). The CDR3 region has the DNA TGTGCCACCAGCAGAGACGGGAACACCGGGGAGCTGTTTTTT. Protein sequence: CATSRDGNTGELFF.

This chain joins TRBV7-2 and TRBJ2-3; 7 nucleotides line up with TRBD2. Unmatched junction bases numbered 13, after V lost 3 bases and J lost 1 base. The germline gives CDR1 SGHTA, CDR2 FQGNSA. The CDR3 has 18 residues. CDR3 DNA sequence: TGTGCCAGCAGCTTTAGGTCTAGCGGCGCCGCGGGCACAGATACGCAGTATTTT. The encoded protein is CASSFRSSGAAGTDTQYF.